This T cell receptor (beta chain) was sequenced in a study of blood T cell repertoires in COVID-19 (TCRdb year 2020). With regard to the full study: Samples covering the acute and convalescent phases of COVID-19 were provided by collaborators in the United States, Italy and Spain. The repertoires were released in a freely available public database intended as a resource for research on the immune response to SARS-CoV-2. The material from the prospective study consisted of cDNA or gDNA derived from T cells, B-cell-depleted T cells, or PBMCs. Samples came from the ongoing ImmuneRACE study (first 160 participants) plus 1,254 subjects from 6 global collaborators. Where available, HLA class I and class II types were obtained from metadata supplied by the sample provider rather than from assay-based typing. Sample metadata almost always included a de-identified subject ID, COVID-19 status, age in years and sex. Deeply sampled blood TCRbeta repertoires from subjects exposed to, actively infected with, or recovered from COVID-19 were included in the dataset. Overall study outcomes, separate from this receptor: Clinical and demographic metadata were provided uncurated, with the amount varying by source and participant.

Details on this clone: Its antigen has not been determined. Qualities for individual bases were not recorded, and no much larger clone is one base off.

Trimming removed 1 base from V and 1 base from J, leaving 20 bases between the germline ends. Its CDR3 holds 18 amino acids, cysteine through phenylalanine. Kept here is only the CDR3 DNA, which spans 54 bases and is read in frame from base 1. CDR1 and CDR2, looked up from the germline V gene, are SGHRS and YFSETQ. The immunoSEQ Assay, a bias-controlled multiplex PCR, was used to amplify TCRbeta CDR3 regions from genomic DNA. Turning to the authors' computational methods: The number of nucleated cells in each sample was estimated from the amplification of reference gene primers within the assay. To quantify the absolute abundance of each unique TCRbeta CDR3 rearrangement, sequence reads were collapsed and filtered. For each sample, productive Simpson clonality was calculated by taking the square root of Simpson's diversity index across productive rearrangements. Imported from immuneACCESS, the table was reduced by TCRdb to in-frame sequences with V and J called. These copies leave out some clones; in studies compared against another copy, an unresolved V gene accounts for under half, and the cause of the remainder is not known. The V and J calls and clone size are taken from that table; D and trimming were inferred from the DNA. The sample records around 290,000 clones, approximately 89% of which are singletons. Of the sample, less than 3% falls within the top ten clones.

Participants in the prospective study were aged about 18 to 95 years, lived in 20 to 25 United States geographic areas, and enrolled through a virtual design. In the prospective study, participants were assigned to cohorts based on the clinical history participants reported in a screening survey and a study questionnaire. Recovered participants in ImmuneRACE Cohort 3 were defined by two consecutive negative NP/OP PCR tests, clearance by a healthcare professional, or resolution of symptoms. In the prospective study, mobile phlebotomists collected whole blood, serum and a nasopharyngeal or oropharyngeal swab from each participant. Prospective study participants could optionally give additional blood draws and questionnaires over an approximately two-month period. Before DNA extraction, blood samples from the prospective study were shipped at room temperature or frozen.

Sequenced: PBMCs or T cells enriched from blood (not recorded which). This sequence was found in a young woman who had recovered from COVID-19. The V and J genes are TRBV5-1 and TRBJ1-1, and perhaps TRBD1 as D gene, on 5 matching bases. For the CDR3, the sequence is CASSLRGRGIGTNTEAFF. The sequence in DNA is TGCGCCAGCAGCTTGCGGGGGAGGGGCATCGGTACGAACACTGAAGCTTTCTTT.